Listed below are T cell receptor beta chains from one sample, sequenced in a study of Graves' ophthalmopathy and Graves' hyperthyroidism. TCRdb used MiXCR to reprocess the multiplex PCR reads, holding one entry per CDR3 protein. Altogether some 750,000 distinct CDR3 sequences are present, 40% being singletons, with the ten largest covering 40% to 55%. Sequenced material: peripheral blood. These receptors all stem from an adult man with Graves' ophthalmopathy. Both conserved end residues are part of each CDR3. Each record gives: CDR3 protein, CDR3 DNA, clone size, J gene, V gene, D gene. A D gene is named only where the DNA matches it firmly. The size of a clone is reported for some rows only, either as once, few or many, or as a class for expanded clones.

CDR3: CATITKSEQFF; DNA: TGTGCCACCATAACTAAGAGTGAGCAGTTCTTC; size: many; J: TRBJ2-1; V: TRBV2; D: NA
CDR3: CSVDPPGSDEQYF; DNA: TGCAGCGTTGATCCCCCAGGGTCCGACGAGCAGTACTTC; size: NA; J: TRBJ2-7; V: TRBV29-1; D: NA
CDR3: CASSEFRGAYSPLHF; DNA: TGTGCCAGCAGTGAATTTAGGGGCGCTTATTCACCCCTCCACTTT; size: many; J: TRBJ1-6; V: TRBV25-1; D: NA
CDR3: CASSPRTGLEQYF; DNA: TGTGCCAGCAGCCCCCGGACAGGTCTCGAGCAGTACTTC; size: NA; J: TRBJ2-7; V: TRBV7-8; D: TRBD1
CDR3: CASSLTGTGANVLTF; DNA: TGTGCCAGCAGCTTGACAGGGACTGGGGCCAACGTCCTGACTTTC; size: many; J: TRBJ2-6; V: TRBV7-9; D: TRBD1
CDR3: CASSSMSRDRGGNTIYF; DNA: TGTGCCAGCAGCTCGATGAGCCGGGACAGGGGAGGAAACACCATATATTTT; size: few; J: TRBJ1-3; V: TRBV7-9; D: TRBD1
CDR3: CASSYQSGGADGYTF; DNA: TGTGCCAGCAGTTACCAATCGGGGGGGGCGGATGGCTACACCTTC; size: few; J: TRBJ1-2; V: TRBV6-6; D: NA
CDR3: CSASRQGKGDGQPQHF; DNA: TGCAGTGCTAGCCGGCAGGGAAAGGGGGACGGTCAGCCCCAGCATTTT; size: once; J: TRBJ1-5; V: TRBV20-1; D: NA
CDR3: CSARVLTGTTNQPQHF; DNA: TGCAGTGCTAGAGTCCTAACAGGGACCACAAATCAGCCCCAGCATTTT; size: NA; J: TRBJ1-5; V: TRBV20-1; D: NA
CDR3: CASSLIAGGARETQYF; DNA: TGTGCCAGCAGCTTAATAGCCGGGGGGGCCAGGGAGACCCAGTACTTC; size: few; J: TRBJ2-5; V: TRBV7-9; D: TRBD2
CDR3: CASSYGVRDSPFARNTIYF; DNA: TGTGCCAGCAGTTATGGAGTACGGGACTCCCCATTCGCTCGAAACACCATATATTTT; size: NA; J: TRBJ1-3; V: TRBV6-6; D: NA
CDR3: CASSTVGEKLFF; DNA: TGTGCCAGTAGTACGGTCGGGGAAAAACTGTTTTTT; size: NA; J: TRBJ1-4; V: TRBV19; D: NA
CDR3: CSATSGNSPLHF; DNA: TGCAGCGCAACTAGCGGGAATTCACCCCTCCACTTT; size: NA; J: TRBJ1-6; V: TRBV29-1; D: NA
CDR3: CASSLGRQTMNTEAFF; DNA: TGTGCCAGCAGCTTAGGTCGACAGACAATGAACACTGAAGCTTTCTTT; size: many; J: TRBJ1-1; V: TRBV7-9; D: NA
CDR3: CSVEDQGYTF; DNA: TGCAGCGTTGAAGATCAGGGCTACACCTTC; size: once; J: TRBJ1-2; V: TRBV29-1; D: NA
CDR3: CASSEWGSSPLHF; DNA: TGTGCCAGCAGTGAGTGGGGAAGTTCACCCCTCCACTTT; size: many; J: TRBJ1-6; V: TRBV2; D: NA
CDR3: CATSDSGGSTGNTIYF; DNA: TGTGCCACCAGTGATTCTGGGGGATCGACTGGAAACACCATATATTTT; size: NA; J: TRBJ1-3; V: TRBV24-1; D: NA
CDR3: CASSIESGDGNQPQHF; DNA: TGTGCCAGTAGTATAGAGTCGGGAGACGGCAATCAGCCCCAGCATTTT; size: NA; J: TRBJ1-5; V: TRBV19; D: NA
CDR3: CASSLVLPVGANVLTF; DNA: TGTGCCAGCAGCTTAGTACTCCCTGTCGGGGCCAACGTCCTGACTTTC; size: many; J: TRBJ2-6; V: TRBV7-2; D: NA
CDR3: CASSYQGYGANVLTF; DNA: TGTGCCAGCAGTTATCAGGGGTACGGGGCCAACGTCCTGACTTTC; size: NA; J: TRBJ2-6; V: TRBV25-1; D: NA
CDR3: CSARRTVGGYGYTF; DNA: TGCAGTGCTAGAAGGACAGTCGGGGGCTATGGCTACACCTTC; size: NA; J: TRBJ1-2; V: TRBV20-1; D: NA
CDR3: CASSLTAGLDSPLHF; DNA: TGTGCCAGCAGCTTAACGGCAGGGTTAGATTCACCCCTCCACTTT; size: NA; J: TRBJ1-6; V: TRBV7-9; D: NA
CDR3: CATSRGDRTYEQYF; DNA: TGTGCCACCAGCAGGGGGGACAGAACCTACGAGCAGTACTTC; size: many; J: TRBJ2-7; V: TRBV15; D: TRBD1
CDR3: CASSLGTGSTQYF; DNA: TGTGCCAGCAGCCTAGGAACAGGGTCGACCCAGTACTTC; size: NA; J: TRBJ2-5; V: TRBV7-2; D: NA
CDR3: CATSRVVTTDTEAFF; DNA: TGTGCCACCAGCAGAGTGGTGACAACGGACACTGAAGCTTTCTTT; size: once; J: TRBJ1-1; V: TRBV15; D: NA
CDR3: CATSVGDGTDTQYF; DNA: TGTGCCACCAGTGTTGGGGACGGCACAGATACGCAGTATTTT; size: NA; J: TRBJ2-3; V: TRBV24-1; D: NA
CDR3: CASSQELLGEKLFF; DNA: TGTGCCAGCAGCCAAGAACTCTTGGGTGAAAAACTGTTTTTT; size: few; J: TRBJ1-4; V: TRBV2; D: NA
CDR3: CSASYSLGDSPLHF; DNA: TGCAGTGCTAGTTACAGCTTGGGGGATTCACCCCTCCACTTT; size: few; J: TRBJ1-6; V: TRBV20-1; D: NA
CDR3: CASSLGAQRDYGYTF; DNA: TGCGCCAGCAGCTTGGGGGCACAAAGGGACTATGGCTACACCTTC; size: NA; J: TRBJ1-2; V: TRBV5-1; D: NA
CDR3: CASSLVANTRTDTQYF; DNA: TGTGCCAGCAGCTTAGTTGCGAATACGAGGACAGATACGCAGTATTTT; size: once; J: TRBJ2-3; V: TRBV11-2; D: NA
CDR3: CASSYPPGLESYEQYF; DNA: TGTGCCAGCAGTTACCCGCCGGGACTCGAATCCTACGAGCAGTACTTC; size: NA; J: TRBJ2-7; V: TRBV10-3; D: NA
CDR3: CASNPTEFTGEQYF; DNA: TGTGCCAGCAACCCGACGGAATTCACCGGGGAGCAGTACTTC; size: NA; J: TRBJ2-5; V: TRBV2; D: NA
CDR3: CASRRGQGSVTGELFF; DNA: TGTGCCAGCAGAAGAGGACAGGGATCTGTGACCGGGGAGCTGTTTTTT; size: NA; J: TRBJ2-2; V: TRBV7-9; D: TRBD1
CDR3: CASRTPAGGPETQYF; DNA: TGTGCCAGCAGGACCCCAGCGGGAGGCCCAGAGACCCAGTACTTC; size: few; J: TRBJ2-5; V: TRBV6-1; D: TRBD2
CDR3: CASSLSGAKETQYF; DNA: TGTGCCAGCAGCTTAAGCGGGGCGAAAGAGACCCAGTACTTC; size: many; J: TRBJ2-5; V: TRBV7-9; D: TRBD2
CDR3: CASSNTGGNKLFF; DNA: TGTGCCAGTAGTAATACAGGGGGTAATAAGCTGTTTTTT; size: NA; J: TRBJ2-2; V: TRBV25-1; D: TRBD1
CDR3: CASSEWSGATNEKLFF; DNA: TGTGCCAGCAGTGAATGGTCAGGAGCAACTAATGAAAAACTGTTTTTT; size: NA; J: TRBJ1-4; V: TRBV2; D: NA
CDR3: CAISAPPGVPSYEQYF; DNA: TGTGCCATCAGTGCGCCCCCTGGGGTTCCCTCCTACGAGCAGTACTTC; size: NA; J: TRBJ2-7; V: TRBV10-3; D: NA
CDR3: CAIGTGVSGELFF; DNA: TGTGCCATCGGGACAGGGGTCTCCGGGGAGCTGTTTTTT; size: NA; J: TRBJ2-2; V: TRBV10-3; D: TRBD1
CDR3: CASSPSDREGFF; DNA: TGTGCCAGCAGTCCATCGGACAGGGAAGGTTTCTTT; size: NA; J: TRBJ1-1; V: TRBV10-3; D: TRBD1
CDR3: CASSQDGVYEQYF; DNA: TGCGCCAGCAGCCAAGATGGGGTCTACGAGCAGTACTTC; size: NA; J: TRBJ2-7; V: TRBV7-8; D: NA
CDR3: CASSTGTGAEYF; DNA: TGTGCCAGCTCTACCGGGACAGGGGCCGAGTACTTC; size: many; J: TRBJ2-7; V: TRBV7-8; D: TRBD1
CDR3: CASGLSGSKEQYF; DNA: TGCGCCAGCGGGCTTAGCGGGAGTAAGGAGCAGTACTTC; size: many; J: TRBJ2-7; V: TRBV5-1; D: TRBD2
CDR3: CASSFRTIMEQYF; DNA: TGTGCCAGCAGCTTTAGGACAATTATGGAGCAGTACTTC; size: NA; J: TRBJ2-7; V: TRBV11-1; D: NA
CDR3: CSVGQGAGEQYF; DNA: TGCAGCGTTGGGCAGGGGGCGGGCGAGCAGTACTTC; size: many; J: TRBJ2-7; V: TRBV29-1; D: TRBD1
CDR3: CASSEFEGGEKLFF; DNA: TGTGCCAGCAGTGAATTCGAGGGGGGGGAAAAACTGTTTTTT; size: NA; J: TRBJ1-4; V: TRBV25-1; D: NA
CDR3: CASSFRTGSDSPLHF; DNA: TGCGCCAGCAGCTTCCGGACAGGGTCCGATTCACCCCTCCACTTT; size: NA; J: TRBJ1-6; V: TRBV5-1; D: TRBD1
CDR3: CSARETGLYEQYF; DNA: TGCAGTGCTAGAGAGACAGGGCTCTACGAGCAGTACTTC; size: NA; J: TRBJ2-7; V: TRBV20-1; D: TRBD1
CDR3: CSSQGPVSYEQYF; DNA: TGCAGCAGTCAGGGTCCGGTCTCCTACGAGCAGTACTTC; size: NA; J: TRBJ2-7; V: TRBV29-1; D: NA
CDR3: CASARDKITGNTIYF; DNA: TGTGCCAGCGCGCGGGACAAAATAACCGGAAACACCATATATTTT; size: few; J: TRBJ1-3; V: TRBV10-3; D: NA
CDR3: CASSFQGGNTEAFF; DNA: TGTGCCAGCAGTTTTCAGGGAGGGAACACTGAAGCTTTCTTT; size: NA; J: TRBJ1-1; V: TRBV28; D: NA
CDR3: CSAEGGVNYGYTF; DNA: TGCAGTGCTGAAGGGGGAGTTAACTATGGCTACACCTTC; size: NA; J: TRBJ1-2; V: TRBV20-1; D: NA
CDR3: CSVEEGRVYGYTF; DNA: TGCAGCGTTGAAGAGGGCAGAGTCTATGGCTACACCTTC; size: many; J: TRBJ1-2; V: TRBV29-1; D: NA
CDR3: CASSSGDYNSPLHF; DNA: TGTGCCAGCAGCTCAGGGGACTATAATTCACCCCTCCACTTT; size: NA; J: TRBJ1-6; V: TRBV11-1; D: NA
CDR3: CASSPDRGDLGEQYF; DNA: TGTGCCAGCAGCCCAGACCGGGGGGACTTGGGCGAGCAGTACTTC; size: NA; J: TRBJ2-7; V: TRBV7-9; D: TRBD2